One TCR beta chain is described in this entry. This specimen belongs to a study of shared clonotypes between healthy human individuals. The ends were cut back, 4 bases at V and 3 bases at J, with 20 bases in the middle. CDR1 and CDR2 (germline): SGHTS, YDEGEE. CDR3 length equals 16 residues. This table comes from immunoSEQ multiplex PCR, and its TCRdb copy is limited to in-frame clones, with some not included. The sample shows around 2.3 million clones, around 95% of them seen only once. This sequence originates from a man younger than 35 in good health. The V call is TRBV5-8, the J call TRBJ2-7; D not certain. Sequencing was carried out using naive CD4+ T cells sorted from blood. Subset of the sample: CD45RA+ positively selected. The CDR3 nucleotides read TGTGCCAGCAGCAATGCTCTGGCTAGTATTGGCTACGAGCAGTACTTC. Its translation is CASSNALASIGYEQYF.